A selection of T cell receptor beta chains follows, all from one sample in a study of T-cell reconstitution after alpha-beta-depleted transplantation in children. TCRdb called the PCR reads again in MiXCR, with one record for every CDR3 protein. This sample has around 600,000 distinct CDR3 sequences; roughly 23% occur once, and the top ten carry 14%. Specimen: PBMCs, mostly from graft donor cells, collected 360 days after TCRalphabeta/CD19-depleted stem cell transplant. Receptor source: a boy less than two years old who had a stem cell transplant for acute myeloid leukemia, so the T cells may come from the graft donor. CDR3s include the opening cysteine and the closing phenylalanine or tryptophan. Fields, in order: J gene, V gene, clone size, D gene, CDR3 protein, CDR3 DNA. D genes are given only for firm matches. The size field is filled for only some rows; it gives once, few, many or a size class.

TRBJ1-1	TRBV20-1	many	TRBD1	CSASPGQVNTEAFF	TGCAGTGCTAGTCCCGGACAGGTGAACACTGAAGCTTTCTTT
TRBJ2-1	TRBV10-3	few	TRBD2	CAISESGLAGNREFF	TGTGCCATCAGTGAGTCCGGACTAGCGGGGAATAGGGAGTTCTTC
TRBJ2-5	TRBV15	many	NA	CATSRGDKETQYF	TGTGCCACCAGCAGAGGGGACAAAGAGACCCAGTACTTC
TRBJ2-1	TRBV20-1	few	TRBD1	CSAWCLRTGPYNEQFF	TGCAGTGCTTGGTGTCTTAGGACAGGGCCCTACAATGAGCAGTTCTTC
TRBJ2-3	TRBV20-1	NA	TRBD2	CSARELVSGGATDTQYF	TGCAGTGCTAGAGAACTCGTAAGCGGGGGGGCAACAGATACGCAGTATTTT
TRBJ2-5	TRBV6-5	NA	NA	CASSYSGLVSQETQYF	TGTGCCAGCAGTTACTCTGGTCTAGTCAGCCAAGAGACCCAGTACTTC
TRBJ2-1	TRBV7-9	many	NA	CASSLAPEQFF	TGTGCCAGCAGCTTAGCGCCCGAGCAGTTCTTC
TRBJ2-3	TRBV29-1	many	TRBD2	CSVGTSGVADTQYF	TGCAGCGTTGGCACTAGCGGGGTGGCAGATACGCAGTATTTT
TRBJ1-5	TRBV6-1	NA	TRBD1	CASTPGQGHQPQHF	TGTGCCAGCACGCCGGGACAGGGCCATCAGCCCCAGCATTTT
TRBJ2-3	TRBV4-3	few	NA	CASSQALPTDNTQYF	TGCGCCAGCAGCCAAGCCCTCCCTACAGATAATACGCAGTATTTT
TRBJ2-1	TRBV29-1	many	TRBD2	CSVLWGTSGQQFF	TGCAGCGTCCTCTGGGGGACTAGCGGACAGCAGTTCTTC
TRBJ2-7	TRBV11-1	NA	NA	CASSFNVLPTYEQYF	TGTGCCAGCAGCTTTAACGTCCTCCCCACCTACGAGCAGTACTTC
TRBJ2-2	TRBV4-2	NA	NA	CASSQRSGGVTNTGELFF	TGTGCCAGCAGCCAAAGGAGCGGCGGGGTCACGAACACCGGGGAGCTGTTTTTT
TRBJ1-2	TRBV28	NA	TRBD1	CASNRGARGYTF	TGTGCCAGTAACAGGGGCGCCCGGGGCTACACCTTC
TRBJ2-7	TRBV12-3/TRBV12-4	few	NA	CASSPAAGAGYEQYF	TGTGCCAGCAGTCCCGCCGCGGGGGCCGGGTACGAGCAGTACTTC
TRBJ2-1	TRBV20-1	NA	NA	CSASQVEQFF	TGCAGTGCCAGTCAGGTTGAGCAGTTCTTC
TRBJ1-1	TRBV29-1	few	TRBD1	CSVEDPTGLKTFF	TGCAGCGTTGAAGACCCGACAGGGCTGAAGACTTTCTTT
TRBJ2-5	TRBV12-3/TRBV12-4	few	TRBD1	CASSLRSGTEKETQYF	TGTGCCAGCAGCCTGAGATCCGGGACAGAAAAAGAGACCCAGTACTTC
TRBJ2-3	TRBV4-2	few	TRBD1	CASSQDREADRGRDTQYF	TGTGCCAGCAGCCAAGATCGAGAGGCGGACAGGGGTCGAGATACGCAGTATTTT
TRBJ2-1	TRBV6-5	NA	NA	CASSYGGTGRNEQFF	TGTGCCAGCAGTTACGGGGGGACCGGCCGCAATGAGCAGTTCTTC
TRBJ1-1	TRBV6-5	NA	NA	CASSYSWGGTEAFF	TGTGCCAGCAGTTACTCGTGGGGGGGCACTGAAGCTTTCTTT
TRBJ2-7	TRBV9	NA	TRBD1	CASSPRDSPAYEQYF	TGTGCCAGCAGCCCACGGGACAGTCCAGCCTACGAGCAGTACTTC
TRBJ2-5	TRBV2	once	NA	CADRGAIPQETQYF	TGTGCCGACAGAGGGGCCATACCCCAAGAGACCCAGTACTTC